This TCR beta chain is from a study of CD8 T cells in ankylosing spondylitis listed by TCRdb under 2017. Regarding the research as a whole: T cell receptor beta repertoires were profiled in healthy donors and ankylosing spondylitis patients so that disease-linked TCR variants could be found. In total, the full study cohort was made up of 85 to 140 healthy donors and roughly 27 ankylosing spondylitis patients. Peripheral blood samples were taken, and synovial fluid was additionally collected from ankylosing spondylitis patients. What the authors observed across the whole study: Some motif variants were previously reported in synovial fluid and blood of reactive arthritis patients, suggesting common disease-initiation mechanisms. A CD8+ phenotype was shown by the disease-linked clones, which were found at relatively low frequencies in peripheral blood. The disease-linked clones were reported to be significantly enriched in matched synovial fluid samples from ankylosing spondylitis patients. Blood from ankylosing spondylitis patients appeared to be characterized by a TCR beta motif composed of under 10 highly homologous amino acid variants.

The sequencer was an Illumina HiSeq 2500. Quantitative 5'-RACE with molecular barcodes was used to prepare TCR beta libraries. In the original analysis: A new computational method, built on a probabilistic model of VDJ rearrangement, was used to identify disease-linked TCR variants. TCRdb trimmed the raw reads at Q25, called clones with MiXCR and kept productive beta chains. Each entry is one CDR3 protein sequence, shown with its most common DNA and genes. TCRdb's processing, not the authors' own work, is the source of the V and J calls. The sample table shows 150,000 to 250,000 distinct CDR3 sequences, and around 13% are seen once. Jointly, the top ten make up approximately 15% of the sample. The CDR3 numbers 15 residues from cysteine through phenylalanine. Kept here is only the CDR3 DNA, which spans 45 bases and is read in frame from base 1. The germline V gene (reference sequence) provides CDR1 DFQATT and CDR2 SNEGSKA. Ends trimmed: V by 0 bases, J by 4 bases; bases unmatched to a gene: 6.

Comment on this clonotype: What this receptor recognizes is not known. Per-base quality was not reported, and no clone a single base away is much larger than it.

The rearrangement joined TRBV20-1 to TRBJ1-2, and TRBD1 aligns with 9 junction nucleotides. This TCR was recovered from a male donor with ankylosing spondylitis or in good health (not recorded which). What was sequenced was blood, either unsorted or a sorted T cell fraction (not recorded which). The nucleotide sequence reads as follows: TGCAGTGCTAGAGAAGGGACAGGGTTTGGCTATGGCTACACCTTC. It codes for CSAREGTGFGYGYTF.